Each of the 21 T cell receptor beta chains below was sequenced from the same sample in a study of blood T cell repertoires in COVID-19 (dated by TCRdb to about 2020). Library construction relied on the immunoSEQ multiplex PCR assay. This immuneACCESS table, as held by TCRdb, lists in-frame sequences with V and J called but not all clones. Of the missing ones, under half trace to an unresolved V gene in checked studies; the others have no known cause. The table for this sample lists approximately 88,000 clones; about 76% of them were counted only once. Jointly, the top ten make up 15% to 20% of the sample. The specimen sequenced was peripheral blood. The receptor source for this set is a woman aged 80 or over with active or convalescent COVID-19.

Regarding this clone: Other DNA sequences within the sample encode an identical CDR3. J is TRBJ1-3 and V is TRBV6-5; no clear D gene. The CDR3 covers 15 residues. CDR1 and CDR2 from the germline V gene are MNHEY and SVGAGI. The ends were cut back, 0 bases at V and 3 bases at J, with 9 bases in the middle. For the CDR3, the DNA is TGTGCCAGCAGTTACTCGACCGGGATTGGAAACACCATATATTTT. This gives the protein CASSYSTGIGNTIYF.

The gene calls are TRBV23-1 and TRBJ1-2; D remains ambiguous. TRBV23-1 is flagged as an ORF with uncertain function. The CDR3 consists of 16 residues. Trimming shortened V by 2 bases and J by 6 bases, and 19 bases separated the two germline ends. The CDR3 bases are TGCGCCAGCAGTCAACACCCGATGGGCAGGCTCCATGGCTACACCTTC. Translation: CASSQHPMGRLHGYTF.

The V and J genes are TRBV3-1 (or the pseudogene TRBV3-2) and TRBJ2-5; 9 bases agree with TRBD1. J gave up 4 bases and V 1 base, and 7 bases lay outside the gene matches. There are 16 residues in the CDR3. CDR1 LGHDT and CDR2 YNNKEL come from the germline V gene (reference sequence). The CDR3 bases are TGTGCCAGCAGCCAAGCCGTACAGGGGGCGGGAGAGACCCAGTACTTC. Encoded protein: CASSQAVQGAGETQYF.

The rearrangement uses TRBV2 and TRBJ1-2; D remains ambiguous. Per germline, CDR1 SNHLY and CDR2 FYNNEI. V dropped 2 bases and J dropped 9 bases, with 10 bases sitting between them. The CDR3 extends over 12 amino acids. CDR3 in amino acids: CASSERHGSYTF. CDR3 nucleotide sequence: TGTGCCAGCAGTGAACGTCACGGGAGCTACACCTTC.

This chain uses TRBV12-3 or TRBV12-4 with TRBJ2-1; unclear D gene. Trimming left V 8 bases short and J 9 bases short, with 5 bases between. The CDR3 consists of 9 residues. CDR3 DNA sequence: TGTGCCAGCGGCCGTGAGCAGTTCTTC. Amino acids: CASGREQFF.

The rearrangement uses TRBV3-1 (or the pseudogene TRBV3-2) and TRBJ1-1; D is possibly TRBD1 (5 bases). Germline-derived CDR1 and CDR2 are LGHDT and YNNKEL (reference sequence). Trimming left V 4 bases short and J 6 bases short, with 9 bases between. The CDR3 loop spans 12 amino acids. The CDR3 coding sequence is TGTGCCAGCAGCCTCCAGGGTGCTGAAGCTTTCTTT. Its translation is CASSLQGAEAFF.

The gene calls are TRBV11-2 and TRBJ1-2; D might be TRBD1 (5 bases). Germline V gene data show CDR1 as SGHAT and CDR2 as FQNNGV. The V gene lost 4 bases and the J gene lost 8 bases, with 14 bases spanning the gap. The length of the CDR3 is 13 residues. The CDR3 DNA follows: TGTGCCAGCAGCTCACAGGAGCTGAGCGGCTACACCTTC. Amino acid sequence: CASSSQELSGYTF.

This chain joins TRBV9 and TRBJ2-7, with 8 bases lining up with TRBD1. V was pared by 4 bases and J by 1 base, with 4 bases of the junction left unmatched. The CDR3 covers 14 residues. Germline CDR1 is SGDLS and CDR2 is YYNGEE. The CDR3 DNA sequence: TGTGCCAGCAGCCCGACAGGGGTGTCCTACGAGCAGTACTTC. As protein: CASSPTGVSYEQYF.

The genes are TRBV7-8 and TRBJ1-1; D unresolved. The V gene lost 5 bases and the J gene lost 11 bases, with 15 bases spanning the gap. The CDR3 runs 12 residues. Per germline, CDR1 SGHVS and CDR2 FQNEAQ. CDR3 amino acids: CASSPLPQRAFF. CDR3 sequence (DNA): TGTGCCAGCAGCCCTCTGCCCCAGCGGGCTTTCTTT.

This clone showed up just once. CDR3 loop: CASSQGVGQDNEKLFF. In DNA form, the CDR3 reads TGTGCCAGCAGCCAAGGGGTCGGACAGGATAATGAAAAACTGTTTTTT. The chain recombines TRBV14 with TRBJ1-4; 7 nucleotides match TRBD1. The CDR3 runs 16 residues. Germline CDR1 SGHDN, CDR2 FVKESK. The trim removed 1 base at V and 4 bases at J, leaving 6 bases unmatched.

This clone was seen a few times. The chain joins TRBV2 to TRBJ1-2, with D uncertain. The germline gives CDR1 SNHLY, CDR2 FYNNEI. The CDR3 is 12 amino acids. V lost 4 bases and J lost 5, with 8 bases in between. The CDR3 is CASSGQRYGYTF. In DNA form, the CDR3 reads TGTGCCAGCAGTGGACAACGTTATGGCTACACCTTC.

This clone was recorded only once. V usage is TRBV6-5 and J usage is TRBJ2-3; 8 nucleotides align to TRBD2. This CDR3 is 14 amino acids long. Germline V gene data show CDR1 as MNHEY and CDR2 as SVGAGI. The V and J ends lost 6 bases and 2 bases, in that order; junction bases with no gene match: 4. CDR3 loop: CASSTGLVTDTQYF. CDR3 nucleotides: TGTGCCAGCAGCACGGGACTAGTCACAGATACGCAGTATTTT.

This chain connects TRBV4-3 to TRBJ2-3, with D maybe TRBD2 (5 bases). This CDR3 is built from 14 residues. Trimming left V 1 base short and J 6 bases short, with 11 bases between. CDR1 is LGHNA and CDR2 is YSLEER in the germline V gene. The CDR3 loop is CASSQVVSGDTQYF. In DNA form, the CDR3 reads TGCGCCAGCAGCCAAGTCGTTTCGGGGGATACGCAGTATTTT.

The J gene is TRBJ1-5, the V gene TRBV7-2; D is uncertain. Germline CDR1 and CDR2: SGHTA and FQGNSA. V lost 5 bases and J lost 0, with 5 bases in between. This CDR3 is built from 13 residues. CDR3 bases: TGTGCCAGCAGCCATTCTAGCAATCAGCCCCAGCATTTT. It encodes CASSHSSNQPQHF.

V and J are TRBV7-2 and TRBJ1-2; weak D call: TRBD1 (6 bases). Between the trimmed V and J ends, which lost 4 bases and 5 bases, there was a span of 17 bases. CDR1 and CDR2 from the germline V gene are SGHTA and FQGNSA. The CDR3 spans 15 residues. CDR3 in amino acids: CASSSTAGQIYGYTF. In DNA, the CDR3 is TGTGCCAGCAGCTCGACAGCGGGACAAATTTATGGCTACACCTTC.

The chain employs TRBV6-2 or TRBV6-3 and TRBJ1-5, with D uncertain. The CDR3 sequence is 12 residues long. Germline V gene lookup returns CDR1 MNHEY and CDR2 SVGEGT. Trimming took 5 bases from V and 11 from J, leaving 13 bases between them. The chain's CDR3 is CASSNPMLAQHF. DNA of the CDR3: TGTGCCAGCAGTAATCCTATGCTAGCCCAGCATTTT.

This sequence joins TRBV6-5 and TRBJ2-5; D is unclear. This CDR3 has 12 amino acids. V was cut by 2 bases and J by 5 bases, with 6 bases left in between. Germline CDR1 reads MNHEY; CDR2 reads SVGAGI. CDR3 region: CASSYGQETQYF. CDR3 nucleotides: TGTGCCAGCAGTTACGGGCAGGAGACCCAGTACTTC.

The chain couples TRBV27 to TRBJ2-5, with a tentative D call TRBD2 (5 bases). V was pared by 2 bases and J by 5 bases, with 12 bases between. This CDR3 spans 14 amino acids. Looked up from germline, CDR1 is MNHEY and CDR2 is SMNVEV (reference sequence). CDR3 bases: TGTGCCAGCAGTTTAGCGAGGGAGCGCGAGACCCAGTACTTC. Its translation: CASSLARERETQYF.

The gene calls are TRBV23-1 and TRBJ1-2; perhaps TRBD1 as D (5 bases). TRBV23-1 is recorded as an ORF, its role being uncertain. Trimming removed 8 bases at V and 4 bases at J, with 17 bases between. CDR3 size: 14 residues. CDR3 DNA: TGCGCCAGCTTCCCGGCAGGGTTGTTCTATGGCTACACCTTC. Translation gives CASFPAGLFYGYTF.

The chain has TRBV12-3 or TRBV12-4 and TRBJ1-1; D gene ambiguous. V was pared by 5 bases and J by 1 base, with 8 bases between. This CDR3 is 13 amino acids long. CDR3 coding DNA: TGTGCCAGCAGTATCACAGAGAACACTGAAGCTTTCTTT. This encodes CASSITENTEAFF.

The chain recombines TRBV5-4 with TRBJ2-3; 8 positions agree with TRBD2. This CDR3 is built from 15 residues. Looked up from germline, CDR1 is SGHNT and CDR2 is YYREEE (reference sequence). The trim removed 4 bases at V and 4 bases at J, leaving 8 bases unmatched. The CDR3 is CASSRGGRDADTQYF. The CDR3 bases are TGTGCCAGCAGCCGGGGGGGCAGGGACGCAGATACGCAGTATTTT. Full variable domain (missing parts from reference TRBV5-4 and TRBJ2-3): ETGVTQSPTHLIKTRGQQVTLRCSSQSGHNTVSWYQQALGQGPQFIFQYYREEENGRGNFPPRFSGLQFPNYSSELNVNALELDDSALYLCASSRGGRDADTQYFGPGTRLTVL.